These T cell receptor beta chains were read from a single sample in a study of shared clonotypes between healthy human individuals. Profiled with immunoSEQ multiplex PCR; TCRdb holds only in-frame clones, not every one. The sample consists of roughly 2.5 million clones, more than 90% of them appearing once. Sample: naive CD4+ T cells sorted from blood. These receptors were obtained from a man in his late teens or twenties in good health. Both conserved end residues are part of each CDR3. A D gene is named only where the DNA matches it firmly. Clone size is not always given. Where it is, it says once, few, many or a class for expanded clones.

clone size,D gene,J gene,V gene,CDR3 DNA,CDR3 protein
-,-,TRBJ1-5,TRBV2,TGTGCCAGCAGTGAAGCATCTGGGAATCAGCCCCAGCATTTT,CASSEASGNQPQHF
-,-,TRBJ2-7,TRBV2,TGTGCCAGCAGTTGGACGGGGTTATACGAGCAGTACTTC,CASSWTGLYEQYF
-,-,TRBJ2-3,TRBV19,TGTGCCAGTAGTCCCGGTACGCAGTATTTT,CASSPGTQYF
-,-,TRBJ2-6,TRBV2,TGTGCCAGCGAAGGGGGGGCTGGGGCCAACGTCCTGACTTTC,CASEGGAGANVLTF
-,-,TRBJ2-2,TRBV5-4,TGTGCCAGCAGCTCCACCGGGACAACGAACACCGGGGAGCTGTTTTTT,CASSSTGTTNTGELFF
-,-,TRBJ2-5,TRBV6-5,TGTGCCAGCAGGAGGACCATACAAGAGACCCAGTACTTC,CASRRTIQETQYF
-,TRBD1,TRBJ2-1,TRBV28,TGTGCCAGCAGGCCCCAGGACAGGGGGTGGAATGAGCAGTTCTTC,CASRPQDRGWNEQFF
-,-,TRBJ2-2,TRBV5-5,TGTGCCAGCAGCTTGGGTGGGGCGAACACCGGGGAGCTGTTTTTT,CASSLGGANTGELFF
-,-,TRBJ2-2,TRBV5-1,TGCGCCAGCAGTTGGGGGACGACGAACACCGGGGAGCTGTTTTTT,CASSWGTTNTGELFF
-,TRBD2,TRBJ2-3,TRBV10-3,TGTGCCATCAGTGATGCTAGCGGGGGGACAGATACGCAGTATTTT,CAISDASGGTDTQYF
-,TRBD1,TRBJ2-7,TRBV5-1,TGCGCCAGCAGCCCCTGGACAGGCCCCGGGCTAAGCGGCGAGCAGTACTTC,CASSPWTGPGLSGEQYF
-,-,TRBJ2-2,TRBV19,TGTGCCAGTAGTATAGATGGGGCGCGCACCGGGGAGCTGTTTTTT,CASSIDGARTGELFF
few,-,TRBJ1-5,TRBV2,TGTGCCAGCAGTCCCCAGGCTAGCAATCAGCCCCAGCATTTT,CASSPQASNQPQHF
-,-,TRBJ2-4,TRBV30,TGTGCCTGGAGGACGGGGGCCAAAAACATTCAGTACTTC,CAWRTGAKNIQYF
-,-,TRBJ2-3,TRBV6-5,TGTGCCAGCAGTTACTCGTCCGCGTTTATTACGCAGTATTTT,CASSYSSAFITQYF
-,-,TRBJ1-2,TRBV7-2,TGTGCCAGCAGCTTCGGACAGAGCTATGGCTACACCTTC,CASSFGQSYGYTF